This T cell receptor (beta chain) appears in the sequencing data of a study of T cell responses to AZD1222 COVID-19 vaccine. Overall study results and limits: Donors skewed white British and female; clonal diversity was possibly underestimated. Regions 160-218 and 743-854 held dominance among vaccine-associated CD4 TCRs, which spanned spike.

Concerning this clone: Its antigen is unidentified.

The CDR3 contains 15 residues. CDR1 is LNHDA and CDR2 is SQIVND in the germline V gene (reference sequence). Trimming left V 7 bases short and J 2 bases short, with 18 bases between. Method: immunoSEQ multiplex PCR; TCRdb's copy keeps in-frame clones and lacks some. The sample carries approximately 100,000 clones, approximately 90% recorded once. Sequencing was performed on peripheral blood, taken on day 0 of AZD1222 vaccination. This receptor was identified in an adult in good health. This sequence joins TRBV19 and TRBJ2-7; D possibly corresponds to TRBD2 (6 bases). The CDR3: CASTPGAGSTYEQYF. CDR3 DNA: TGTGCCAGTACCCCTGGGGCGGGGTCTACCTACGAGCAGTACTTC.